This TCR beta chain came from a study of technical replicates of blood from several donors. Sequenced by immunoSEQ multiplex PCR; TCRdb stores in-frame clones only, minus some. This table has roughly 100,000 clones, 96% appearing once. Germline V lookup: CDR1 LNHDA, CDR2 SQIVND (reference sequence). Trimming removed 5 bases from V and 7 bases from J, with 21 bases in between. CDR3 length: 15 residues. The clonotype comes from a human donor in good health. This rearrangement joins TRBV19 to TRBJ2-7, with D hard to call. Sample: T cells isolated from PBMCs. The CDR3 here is CASSPLAGYDREQYF. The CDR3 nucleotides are TGTGCCAGTAGTCCCCTGGCAGGTTATGATCGGGAGCAGTACTTC.